These 31 T cell receptor beta chains came from one sample sequenced in a study of blood T cells in healthy people across ages. Alongside a J-beta primer mix, a sample-barcoded 5' primer served in a second PCR lasting about 7 to 12 cycles. TCRdb fed the 5' RACE reads into MiXCR, producing one record per CDR3 protein. The table lists about 1,600,000 distinct CDR3 sequences, about 43% of them singletons. The sequenced sample was blood. The receptors here all came from a woman aged 18-29 years in good health.

Regarding this clonotype: An end of the junction differs from the germline gene, which may be a read error. V and J are TRBV3-1 and TRBJ2-3, with TRBD2 identical over 9 bases. Germline lookup yields CDR1 LGHDT and CDR2 YNNKEL (reference sequence). The CDR3 runs to 14 residues. The CDR3 DNA reads as TGTGCCAACAGCCAGGGACTAGCATTGGATACGCAGTATTTT. Translating gives CANSQGLALDTQYF.

J is TRBJ2-1 and V is TRBV10-3, with a weak D call TRBD2 (6 bases). V lost 6 bases and J 8 bases, leaving 17 bases between the germline ends. This CDR3 spans 14 amino acids. From germline, CDR1 is ENHRY and CDR2 SYGVKD. The CDR3 is CAIRSGVPGHEQFF. CDR3 coding DNA: TGTGCCATCAGGTCGGGAGTACCCGGCCATGAGCAGTTCTTC.

The chain uses TRBV7-2 and TRBJ2-4, with 7 bases identical to TRBD2. The DNA end is more similar to TRBJ2-5, so the J call may be wrong. This CDR3 has 15 residues. The V gene's germline CDR1 is SGHTA and CDR2 FQGNSA. This CDR3 reads CASTTRAGEVETQYF. DNA for the CDR3: TGTGCCAGCACTACGAGGGCGGGAGAGGTGGAGACCCAGTACTTC.

The chain employs TRBV12-3 or TRBV12-4 and TRBJ2-5, with D maybe TRBD1 (6 bases). V lost 5 bases and J lost 5, with 15 bases in between. The CDR3 covers 14 residues. DNA for the CDR3: TGTGCCAGCAGTCTCACACAGGGTAGGGAGACCCAGTACTTC. Encoded protein: CASSLTQGRETQYF.

This clonotype was picked up a small number of times. This sequence joins TRBV5-1 and TRBJ1-2; no reliable D call. V was trimmed by 0 bases and J by 4 bases, leaving 13 bases between them. Germline loops: CDR1 SGHRS, CDR2 YFSETQ. CDR3 length equals 15 residues. CDR3 sequence reads: CASSLESGLGYGYTF. CDR3 bases: TGCGCCAGCAGCTTGGAAAGTGGGCTCGGCTATGGCTACACCTTC.

J is TRBJ1-3 and V is TRBV6-5; 8 bases align to TRBD1. The germline CDR1 and CDR2 sequences are MNHEY and SVGAGI. This CDR3 has 17 amino acids. J was trimmed by 0 bases and V by 0 bases; bases with no gene match: 4. The CDR3 nucleotides read TGTGCCAGCAGTTACTCCGGGACAGGAGCCTCTGGAAACACCATATATTTT. This codes for CASSYSGTGASGNTIYF.

Comment on this clonotype: A much bigger clone sits one base away, suggesting this may be a read error. V usage is TRBV5-1 and J usage is TRBJ1-1, with 9 bases fitting TRBD1. Germline lookup yields CDR1 SGHRS and CDR2 YFSETQ. Trimming cost V 4 bases and J 4 bases; bases outside gene matches: 5. There are 14 residues in the CDR3. The CDR3 DNA reads TGCGCCAGCAGCCAGGGGACAGGGAGCACTGAAGCTTTCTTT. Translated: CASSQGTGSTEAFF.

For the CDR3, the DNA is TGCGCCAGCAGCCAAGCGGGGCTAGCAGACGAGACCCAGTACTTC. Its translation: CASSQAGLADETQYF. This chain connects TRBV4-1 to TRBJ2-5; D assignment may be TRBD1 or TRBD2 (5 bases each). This CDR3 region has 15 residues. CDR1 and CDR2 from the germline V gene are MGHRA and YSYEKL. V was clipped by 1 base and J by 5 bases, with 14 bases between them.

This clonotype was detected a few times. This chain connects TRBV4-2 to TRBJ1-2; TRBD1 agrees at 7 bases. The CDR3 is made up of 17 amino acids. V dropped 0 bases and J dropped 4; count of bases not matched to a gene: 11. Germline CDR1 LGHNA, CDR2 YNFKEQ. Written as DNA, the CDR3 is TGTGCCAGCAGCCAAGAGAGTTCCGGGACAGCTTCCTATGGCTACACCTTC. It translates to CASSQESSGTASYGYTF.

V gene TRBV7-6 combines with J gene TRBJ2-6, with 9 positions matching TRBD1. Germline V gene sequence: CDR1 SGHVS, CDR2 FNYEAQ. The CDR3 has 15 residues. With 5 bases clipped from V and 7 bases from J, the junction kept 6 bases outside the gene matches. Here the CDR3 reads CASSPGQGFANVLTF. In DNA, the CDR3 is TGTGCCAGCAGCCCGGGACAGGGTTTCGCCAACGTCCTGACTTTC.

This clonotype was counted between two and nine times. The rearrangement joins TRBV5-1 to TRBJ1-5, with 8 bases that match TRBD1. CDR1 is SGHRS, CDR2 YFSETQ, per germline. J was trimmed by 5 bases and V by 0 bases; bases with no gene match: 7. CDR3 length equals 16 residues. The CDR3 DNA reads as TGCGCCAGCAGCTTGGCGGGACAGGTAGTCCATCAGCCCCAGCATTTT. Its protein product is CASSLAGQVVHQPQHF.

A few counts support this clonotype. This chain connects TRBV10-3 to TRBJ2-5; no clear D gene. The J call may be faulty, since TRBJ2-7 better matches the DNA end. The V gene's germline CDR1 is ENHRY and CDR2 SYGVKD. This CDR3 has 11 residues. CDR3 loop: CAISDVNEQYF. The CDR3 DNA reads as TGTGCCATCAGTGATGTAAACGAGCAGTACTTC.

The chain combines TRBV2 with TRBJ2-1; possibly TRBD1 for D (6 bases). Germline V CDR1 and CDR2: SNHLY, FYNNEI. This CDR3 is 14 amino acids long. Trimming took off 6 bases at V and 8 bases at J, with 17 bases between the two ends. CDR3 in amino acids: CASSRDTPADEQFF. The CDR3, as DNA: TGTGCCAGCAGCCGGGACACACCAGCCGATGAGCAGTTCTTC.

This clonotype was observed a handful of times. The chain carries TRBV6-1 and TRBJ2-6, with a tentative D call TRBD2 (6 bases). V was clipped by 0 bases and J by 2 bases, with 8 bases between them. Per germline, CDR1 MNHNS and CDR2 SASEGT. The CDR3 has 16 residues. Here the CDR3 reads CASSEAGGAGANVLTF. The CDR3 DNA reads TGTGCCAGCAGTGAAGCGGGGGGAGCTGGGGCCAACGTCCTGACTTTC.

This clonotype was picked up a small number of times. The J gene is TRBJ2-1, the V gene TRBV5-1, with D possibly TRBD1 on 6 matching bases. The DNA end favors TRBJ2-7, so the J call may be wrong. Germline V gene lookup returns CDR1 SGHRS and CDR2 YFSETQ. This CDR3 is 15 amino acids long. The DNA for the CDR3 is TGCGCCAGCAGCCACGGACAGAGCTCCTACAATGAGCAGTACTTC. This sequence encodes CASSHGQSSYNEQYF.

The rearrangement joins TRBV12-3 or TRBV12-4 to TRBJ2-1, with a possible D match to TRBD2 (5 bases). The CDR3 length is 13 residues. The germline V and J ends were trimmed by 3 bases and 7 bases, with 10 bases remaining between them. CDR3 DNA sequence: TGTGCCAGCAGTTTTCCTAGCTCGAATGAGCAGTTCTTC. Amino acids: CASSFPSSNEQFF.

This sequence joins TRBV28 and TRBJ2-3; 8 positions agree with TRBD2. Germline V CDR1 and CDR2: MDHEN, SYDVKM. With V trimmed by 5 bases and J by 5 bases, 9 bases remained unmatched. The CDR3 length is 15 residues. In nucleotides, the CDR3 is TGTGCCAGCAGTAGAGCCTCCCTAGCGGGAGATACGCAGTATTTT. Protein product: CASSRASLAGDTQYF.

This clonotype was recorded only once. The V call is TRBV12-3 or TRBV12-4, the J call TRBJ2-7; 10 bases are a match to TRBD2. This CDR3 spans 16 amino acids. Unmatched junction bases numbered 12, after V lost 3 bases and J lost 7 bases. CDR3 sequence reads: CASSFSASGRNNEQYF. CDR3 sequence (DNA): TGTGCCAGCAGTTTTTCGGCTAGCGGGAGAAACAATGAGCAGTACTTC.

The chain recombines TRBV12-3 or TRBV12-4 with TRBJ1-2; the D is unclear. The CDR3 is made up of 16 amino acids. V lost 1 base, J lost 4 bases, and 16 bases lay in between. CDR3 in DNA: TGTGCCAGCAGTTTAGTGGGTGGACGGCAGACCTATGGCTACACCTTC. Its translation is CASSLVGGRQTYGYTF.

The chain has TRBV11-2 and TRBJ2-5; 14 bases map to TRBD2. From germline, CDR1 is SGHAT and CDR2 FQNNGV. This CDR3 is built from 15 residues. V lost 5 bases to trimming and J lost 11 bases; unmatched junction nucleotides: 10. The DNA of the CDR3 is TGTGCCAGCAGCATCGGGACTAGCGGGGGTTACCAGCAGTACTTC. Translation gives CASSIGTSGGYQQYF.

V and J are TRBV7-9 and TRBJ2-1; 9 nucleotides line up with TRBD2. The end of the DNA fits TRBJ2-7 better, so the J call may be wrong. This CDR3 spans 17 amino acids. In germline, CDR1 is SEHNR, CDR2 FQNEAQ (reference sequence). DNA of the CDR3: TGTGCCAGCAGCTTAAGGTTAGCGGGAGATCTTGCGAATGAGCAGTACTTC. Translated: CASSLRLAGDLANEQYF.

Of note for this clonotype: This sequence may be a read error, since a much larger clone differs from it by one base. The gene calls are TRBV11-2 and TRBJ1-2, with 9 bases lining up with TRBD1. Germline V lookup: CDR1 SGHAT, CDR2 FQNNGV. This CDR3 is built from 14 residues. The V and J ends lost 5 bases and 3 bases, in that order; junction bases with no gene match: 4. Here the CDR3 DNA reads TGTGCCAGCAGCGTGGACAGGGGCGACTATGGCTACACCTTC. Amino acid sequence: CASSVDRGDYGYTF.

This chain connects TRBV2 to TRBJ2-7, with TRBD1 identical over 9 bases. CDR3 length: 17 amino acids. J gave up 4 bases and V 6 bases, and 16 bases lay outside the gene matches. Germline V gene sequence: CDR1 SNHLY, CDR2 FYNNEI. The CDR3, as DNA: TGTGCCAGCAGCCCTCGAGGGACAGGGTTGAGCCAGTACGAGCAGTACTTC. The encoded protein is CASSPRGTGLSQYEQYF.

This clonotype was counted a few times. The rearrangement joins TRBV28 to TRBJ2-2; 7 bases align to TRBD2. CDR1 MDHEN and CDR2 SYDVKM come from the germline V gene. Losses at the gene ends were 0 bases for V and 6 bases for J; bases not matched to a gene: 10. The CDR3 is 17 residues long. The CDR3 DNA sequence: TGTGCCAGCAGTTTATGGGACATGGCTAGCGGTCCCGGGGAGCTGTTTTTT. It codes for CASSLWDMASGPGELFF.

The chain joins TRBV20-1 to TRBJ2-7; perhaps TRBD2 as D (6 bases). Germline CDR1 reads DFQATT; CDR2 reads SNEGSKA (reference sequence). CDR3 size: 14 residues. Trimming cost V 6 bases and J 3 bases, with 18 bases left between them. This CDR3 is CSALRQGGGYEQYF. DNA of the CDR3: TGCAGTGCCCTCCGGCAGGGAGGAGGCTACGAGCAGTACTTC.

The chain is built from TRBV2 and TRBJ2-3, with 14 bases matching TRBD2. J gave up 1 base and V 6 bases, and 9 bases lay outside the gene matches. Germline CDR1 SNHLY, CDR2 FYNNEI. This CDR3 comprises 18 residues. CDR3: CASRARLAGGHGTDTQYF. CDR3 nucleotides: TGTGCCAGCAGAGCCCGACTAGCGGGGGGGCATGGCACAGATACGCAGTATTTT.

V and J are TRBV18 and TRBJ1-1; 7 bases fit TRBD1. Germline V gene data show CDR1 as KGHSH and CDR2 as LQKENI. With V trimmed by 6 bases and J by 5 bases, 9 bases remained unmatched. There are 14 residues in the CDR3. In DNA, the CDR3 is TGTGCCAGCTCTCAGACAGGGCCGTTGACTGAAGCTTTCTTT. Translated: CASSQTGPLTEAFF.

V gene TRBV20-1 combines with J gene TRBJ1-6; no clear D. CDR1 is DFQATT and CDR2 is SNEGSKA in the germline V gene (reference sequence). The CDR3 sequence is 13 residues long. V lost 6 bases and J lost 8, with 14 bases in between. This CDR3 reads CSAIEAEYSPLHF. DNA for the CDR3: TGCAGTGCAATAGAGGCAGAATATTCACCCCTCCACTTT.

The genes are TRBV20-1 and TRBJ2-5; no clear D. In germline, CDR1 is DFQATT, CDR2 SNEGSKA (reference sequence). The CDR3 consists of 14 residues. Between the trimmed V and J ends, which lost 0 bases and 2 bases, there was a span of 10 bases. CDR3 DNA: TGCAGTGCTAGAGATGGAGCCGGGCAAGAGACCCAGTACTTC. Its protein product is CSARDGAGQETQYF.

This clonotype was counted a few times. The chain combines TRBV3-1 with TRBJ2-1, with 14 bases lining up with TRBD2. Germline values: CDR1 LGHDT, CDR2 YNNKEL (reference sequence). CDR3 length: 18 amino acids. V gave up 4 bases and J gave up 6 bases; unmatched junction bases: 11. CDR3 in amino acids: CASSPTAGTSGSINEQFF. CDR3 DNA: TGTGCCAGCAGCCCGACCGCCGGGACTAGCGGGAGCATCAATGAGCAGTTCTTC.

V and J are TRBV12-3 or TRBV12-4 and TRBJ2-3, with TRBD1 matching 7 bases. This CDR3 spans 14 amino acids. Trimming removed 6 bases from V and 5 bases from J; junction bases left unmatched: 8. The CDR3 sequence is CASSKGQKVDTQYF. The CDR3 DNA reads TGTGCCAGCAGCAAGGGACAGAAAGTAGATACGCAGTATTTT.